The entry below describes one T cell receptor (beta chain). There are a few counts of this clonotype. The specificity of this receptor is unknown. No much larger clone is present one base from it, and per-base qualities are unavailable. In the germline V gene (reference sequence), CDR1 corresponds to LNHNV and CDR2 to YYDKDF. The cysteine opens and the phenylalanine closes a CDR3 of 14 amino acids. This entry keeps only the CDR3 DNA: 42 bases, framed from base 1. Trimming at the junction amounts to 3 bases on V and 4 bases on J, and the germline ends lie 12 bases apart. Library preparation used 5' RACE. Sequencing used an Illumina HiSeq 2500. A second PCR of about 6 to 11 cycles was performed with a sample-barcoded 5' primer and a J-beta primer mix. A template-switch 5' adaptor carrying 12 random nucleotides introduced a unique molecular identifier onto each TCR beta cDNA molecule. At least 2.5 million CDR3-containing paired-end reads were obtained from each sample. First-strand cDNA synthesis was performed from all RNA using the Mint cDNA synthesis kit, with priming by a TRBC-specific oligonucleotide. All cDNA was treated with uracil-DNA glycosylase and then went through a first 18-cycle PCR with the universal primers M1SS and BC2_uni_R. The original pipeline was this. Each sample was normalized by randomly selecting 1 million high-quality reads, each carrying a distinct molecular identifier. Reads with shared molecular identifiers were discarded instead of being binned into consensus sequences. CDR3 identification, clonotype clustering and error correction used MiTCR with a Q25 quality threshold and the strictest error-elimination algorithm. Lower-bound total TCR beta diversity was estimated with a nonparametric unseen species model using Euler transformation. TCRdb ran its own pipeline on the public reads, namely fastp trimming at Q25 and MiXCR clone calling, and kept in-frame beta chains. All rows with the same CDR3 protein become a single entry with the most common DNA and genes. The V and J calls follow TCRdb's processing rather than the paper's. The sample table contains 850,000 to 950,000 distinct CDR3 sequences; only one count was recorded for around 30% of them. The top ten clones comprise 17% of the sample.

The sample originates from a study of blood T cells in healthy people across ages (dated by TCRdb to about 2015). About the full investigation: In model experiments, roughly one uniquely barcoded TCR beta cDNA molecule per two T cells was captured by template switching. Using deep sequencing normalized with unique cDNA molecular identifiers, the study measured how TCR beta repertoire diversity changes with age. Donors were grouped into four age groups: young (average approximately 15 years), middle-aged (about 40), aged (approximately 67) and long-lived (over 80). To avoid experimental bias, donors of different ages were spread randomly across the sequencing lanes. For two donors (one aged 18 to 29 and one aged 80 or older), the study analyzed two additional independent replicas of 1 million unique cDNA reads from the same blood draw.

The paper's findings and limits, for the study overall: Estimates of total diversity from one million sequenced T cells were regarded as lower bounds and underestimates. The percentage of naive T cells measured by flow cytometry correlated strongly with observed TCR beta diversity. Conclusive comparison of naive and antigen-experienced compartments was prevented by the profiling of bulk unsorted PBMCs. Observed TCR beta diversity per million T cells fell roughly linearly with age, and a significant reduction was already apparent by age around 36. Compared with the aged group, the long-lived group had more naive CD4+ T cells, fewer expanded clones and increased TCR diversity, a pattern suggesting age selection. The CMV infection status of donors was not known, potentially confounding age-related changes in expanded clonotypes.

Systemically healthy Caucasian individuals from Russia, 35 to 50 in total and aged about 6 to 100 years, were included as donors. Each donor gave approximately 9.4 milliliters of peripheral blood, drawn into EDTA-treated Vacutainer tubes. PBMCs were isolated by Ficoll-Paque density-gradient centrifugation, with at least 6 million obtained per sample. Total RNA, at least 6 micrograms per sample, was extracted from PBMCs with Trizol reagent. For every donor, an aliquot of PBMCs went through flow cytometry to measure the percentages of naive CD45RAhigh/CD27high T cells. Sequenced input: blood. This TCR came from a woman older than 75 in good health. The rearranged chain carries TRBV15 and TRBJ1-1, with the identity of the D gene unclear. At the DNA level, the sequence is TGTGCCACCAGCAGGAGTGGGCTGGGCACTGAAGCTTTCTTT. It codes for CATSRSGLGTEAFF.